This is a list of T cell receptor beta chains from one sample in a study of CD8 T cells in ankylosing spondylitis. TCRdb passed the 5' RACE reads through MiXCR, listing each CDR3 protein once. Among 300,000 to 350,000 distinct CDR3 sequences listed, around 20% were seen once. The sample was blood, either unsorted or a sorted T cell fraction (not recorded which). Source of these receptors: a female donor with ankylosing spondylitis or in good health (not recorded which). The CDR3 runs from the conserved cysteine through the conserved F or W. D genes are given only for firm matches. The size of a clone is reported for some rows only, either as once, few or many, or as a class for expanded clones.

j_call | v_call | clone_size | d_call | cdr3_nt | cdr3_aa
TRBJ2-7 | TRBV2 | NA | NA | TGTGCCAGCAACACGGACAGCCCCGAGCAGTACTTC | CASNTDSPEQYF
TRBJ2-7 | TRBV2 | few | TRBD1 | TGTGCCAGCACACAAATTCGGACAGGCTACGAGCAGTACTTC | CASTQIRTGYEQYF
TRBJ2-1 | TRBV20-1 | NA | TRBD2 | TGCAGTGCAAATCCCCCGACTAGCGGGAGCAATGAGCAGTTCTTC | CSANPPTSGSNEQFF
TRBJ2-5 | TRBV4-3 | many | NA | TGCGCCAGCAGCCAAGATAGGCAGGGCCAAGAGACCCAGTACTTC | CASSQDRQGQETQYF
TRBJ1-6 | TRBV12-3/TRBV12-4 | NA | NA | TGTGCCAGCGCGATAGACTCGATCCCTGAGCCACCCCTCCACTTT | CASAIDSIPEPPLHF
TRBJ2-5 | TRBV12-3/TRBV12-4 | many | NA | TGTGCCAGCAGTTTCGTGGTGGGAGAGACCCAGTACTTC | CASSFVVGETQYF
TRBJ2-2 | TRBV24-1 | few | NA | TGTGCCACCAGTTCGGGGCGGGACACCGGGGAGCTGTTTTTT | CATSSGRDTGELFF
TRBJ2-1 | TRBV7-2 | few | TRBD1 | TGTGCCAGCAGCCCAGCCACGACAGGGTGGAATGAGCAGTTCTTC | CASSPATTGWNEQFF
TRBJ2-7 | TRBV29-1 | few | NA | TGCAGCGTTATTTTGGCCCGGTGGAGCGAGCAGTACTTC | CSVILARWSEQYF
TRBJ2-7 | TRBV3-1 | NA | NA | TGTGCCAGCAGCCAAGATGGGAAAGGGCTGGACTTC | CASSQDGKGLDF
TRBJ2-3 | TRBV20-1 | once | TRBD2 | TGCAGTGCTAGGGCTAGCGGGGATACGCAGTATTTT | CSARASGDTQYF
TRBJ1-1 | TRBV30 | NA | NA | TGTGCCTGGACAACCGTAGTGGGTTCTAGGGCTTTCTTT | CAWTTVVGSRAFF
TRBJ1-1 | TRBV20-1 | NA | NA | TGCAGTGCTGGGACGCTGAACACTGAAGCTTTCTTT | CSAGTLNTEAFF
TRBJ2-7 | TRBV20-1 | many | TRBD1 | TGCAGTGCTGAAGGACAGGGCTACGAGCAGTACTTC | CSAEGQGYEQYF
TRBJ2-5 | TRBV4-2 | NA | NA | TGTGCCAGCAGCCAAGATCAAAGGGAGCGGGCCCCTAACTTC | CASSQDQRERAPNF
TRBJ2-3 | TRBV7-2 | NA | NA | TGTGCCAGCAGTCCAACAGGGAGCACAGATACGCAGTATTTT | CASSPTGSTDTQYF
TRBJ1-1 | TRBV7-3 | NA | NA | TGTGCCAGCAGCTTTGTGATAGCCGAAGCTTTCTTT | CASSFVIAEAFF
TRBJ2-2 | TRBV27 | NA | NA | TGTGCCAGCAAAGGGGCTAGCAAAGGCGGGGAGCTGTTTTTT | CASKGASKGGELFF
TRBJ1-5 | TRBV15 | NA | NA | TGTGCCACCAGCAGAGATTCCGATCAGCCCCAGCATTTT | CATSRDSDQPQHF
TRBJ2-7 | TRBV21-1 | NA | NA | TGTGACAGCAGCAAAGTCGGAGGGGTCCGCTACGAGCAGTACTTC | CDSSKVGGVRYEQYF
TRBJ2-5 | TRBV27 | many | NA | TGTGCCAGCAGTTTGGAGTCTCAGGGTATGACCCAGTACTTC | CASSLESQGMTQYF
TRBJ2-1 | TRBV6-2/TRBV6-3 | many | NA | TGTGCCACCGGAAACTACAATGAGCAGTTCTTC | CATGNYNEQFF